One and the same sample provided the 6 T cell receptor beta chains below, sequenced in a study of shared clonotypes between healthy human individuals. Profiled with immunoSEQ multiplex PCR; TCRdb holds only in-frame clones, not every one. The sample includes 2 million to 2.5 million clones, around 95% of them seen just once. The sample was naive CD4+ T cells sorted from blood. Described subset: CD45RA+ positively selected. The receptors were sampled from a man aged 18 to 30 in good health.

This clone has a single count. The sample has other DNA sequences that encode this CDR3 too. The rearrangement joins TRBV5-1 to TRBJ2-1; no clear D. V was clipped by 0 bases and J by 5 bases, with 6 bases between them. The CDR3 is 13 amino acids. Germline CDR1 SGHRS, CDR2 YFSETQ. Written as DNA, the CDR3 is TGCGCCAGCAGCTTGGGCCCCAACAATGAGCAGTTCTTC. It encodes CASSLGPNNEQFF. The variable domain in full, completed from reference TRBV5-1 and TRBJ2-1, reads KAGVTQTPRYLIKTRGQQVTLSCSPISGHRSVSWYQQTPGQGLQFLFEYFSETQRNKGNFPGRFSGRQFSNSRSEMNVSTLELGDSALYLCASSLGPNNEQFFGPGTRLTVL.

Here the CDR3 DNA reads TGTGCCAGCGTTGTTTCAAGCGGGGGTTCCTACGAGCAGTACTTC. Translation: CASVVSSGGSYEQYF. This chain connects TRBV6-1 to TRBJ2-7; 8 bases align to TRBD2. CDR1 is MNHNS, CDR2 SASEGT, per germline. V was pared by 8 bases and J by 1 base, with 10 bases of the junction left unmatched. The CDR3 spans 15 residues.

The chain couples TRBV11-2 to TRBJ1-3; a weak D match, TRBD1 (5 bases). From germline, CDR1 is SGHAT and CDR2 FQNNGV. The CDR3 sequence is 15 residues long. The V gene lost 6 bases and the J gene lost 0 bases, with 12 bases spanning the gap. The CDR3 nucleotides are TGTGCCAGCAGTCAGGGACTGAACTCTGGAAACACCATATATTTT. Amino acids: CASSQGLNSGNTIYF.

This sequence joins TRBV4-1 and TRBJ2-5; TRBD1 matches at 8 bases. V shed 3 bases and J 5 bases; nucleotides not matched to a gene: 14. The CDR3 contains 17 residues. Germline V gene data show CDR1 as MGHRA and CDR2 as YSYEKL. The CDR3 sequence: CASSQGLGTGDRETQYF. The CDR3 DNA follows: TGCGCCAGCAGCCAGGGGCTCGGGACAGGTGATCGGGAGACCCAGTACTTC.

This rearrangement joins TRBV5-1 to TRBJ2-2; D is possibly TRBD1 (6 bases). From germline, CDR1 is SGHRS and CDR2 YFSETQ. V was cut by 4 bases and J by 3 bases, with 10 bases left in between. The CDR3 is 14 residues long. The CDR3 region has the DNA TGCGCCAGCAGCATGGGACACTACACCGGGGAGCTGTTTTTT. Its translation is CASSMGHYTGELFF.

The rearrangement uses TRBV7-6 and TRBJ2-5; 7 nucleotides line up with TRBD1. The V segment lost 6 bases and the J segment 5 bases; nucleotides outside the gene matches: 9. The CDR3 runs 14 residues. Germline V lookup: CDR1 SGHVS, CDR2 FNYEAQ. Here the CDR3 reads CASSPLLRGETQYF. In DNA form, the CDR3 reads TGTGCCAGCAGTCCGCTTCTCAGGGGGGAGACCCAGTACTTC. Combining the CDR3 with reference TRBV7-6 and TRBJ2-5 gives the whole variable domain GAGVSQSPRYKVTKRGQDVALRCDPISGHVSLYWYRQALGQGPEFLTYFNYEAQQDKSGLPNDRFSAERPEGSISTLTIQRTEQRDSAMYRCASSPLLRGETQYFGPGTRLLVL.